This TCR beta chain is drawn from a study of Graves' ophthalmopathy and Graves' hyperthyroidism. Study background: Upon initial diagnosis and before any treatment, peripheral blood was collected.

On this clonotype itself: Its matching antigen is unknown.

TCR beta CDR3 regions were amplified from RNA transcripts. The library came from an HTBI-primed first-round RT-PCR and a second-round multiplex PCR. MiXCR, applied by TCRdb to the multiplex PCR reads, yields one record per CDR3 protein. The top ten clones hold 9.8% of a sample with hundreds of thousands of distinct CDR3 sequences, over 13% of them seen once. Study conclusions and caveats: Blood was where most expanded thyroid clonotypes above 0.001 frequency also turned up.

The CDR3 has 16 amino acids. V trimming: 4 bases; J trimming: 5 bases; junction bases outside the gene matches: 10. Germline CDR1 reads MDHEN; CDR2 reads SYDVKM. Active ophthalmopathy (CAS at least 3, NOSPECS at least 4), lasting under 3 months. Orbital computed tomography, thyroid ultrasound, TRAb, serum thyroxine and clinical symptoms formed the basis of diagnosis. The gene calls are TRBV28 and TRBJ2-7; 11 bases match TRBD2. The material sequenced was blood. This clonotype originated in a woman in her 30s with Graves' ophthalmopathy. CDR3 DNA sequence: TGTGCCAGCAGTTCCCCCGAGACTAGCGGGATCCACGAGCAGTACTTC. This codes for CASSSPETSGIHEQYF.